This passage covers 21 T cell receptor beta chains from one sample sequenced in a study of shared clonotypes between healthy human individuals. TCRdb keeps only in-frame clones here, not all; method: immunoSEQ multiplex PCR. The data hold approximately 2,000,000 clones, with roughly 90% observed a single time. The sample taken for sequencing was naive CD4+ T cells from PBMCs. Subset in this sample: CD45RA+ positively selected. The receptors were gathered from a young man in good health. Some clones in this sample may be carry-over from other donors' samples.

The chain joins TRBV4-1 to TRBJ2-7, with 7 bases fitting TRBD1. Unmatched junction bases numbered 5, after V lost 4 bases and J lost 2 bases. The CDR3 runs to 14 residues. Germline CDR1 MGHRA, CDR2 YSYEKL. The CDR3 loop is CASSLMGQTYEQYF. CDR3 DNA sequence: TGCGCCAGCAGCCTAATGGGACAGACCTACGAGCAGTACTTC.

The chain employs TRBV7-2 and TRBJ2-1, with TRBD2 identical over 9 bases. The germline V gene encodes CDR1 SGHTA and CDR2 FQGNSA. The CDR3 contains 19 residues. With 3 bases clipped from V and 6 bases from J, the junction kept 18 bases outside the gene matches. The CDR3, as DNA: TGTGCCAGCAGCTTGGTCGGGCCACCGGGCGGGAGGGGTACCAATGAGCAGTTCTTC. Translation gives CASSLVGPPGGRGTNEQFF.

The chain combines TRBV2 with TRBJ2-1; no clear D. Trimming stripped 3 bases from V and 5 bases from J, with 8 bases between. CDR3 size: 13 residues. Germline loops: CDR1 SNHLY, CDR2 FYNNEI. The CDR3 spells CASSDGPNNEQFF. In DNA form, the CDR3 reads TGTGCCAGCAGTGACGGCCCAAACAATGAGCAGTTCTTC. The variable domain in full, completed from reference TRBV2 and TRBJ2-1, reads EPEVTQTPSHQVTQMGQEVILRCVPISNHLYFYWYRQILGQKVEFLVSFYNNEISEKSEIFDDQFSVERPDGSNFTLKIRSTKLEDSAMYFCASSDGPNNEQFFGPGTRLTVL.

V and J are TRBV4-1 and TRBJ1-1; D is ambiguous. Germline V gene lookup returns CDR1 MGHRA and CDR2 YSYEKL. With 1 base removed from V and 5 bases from J, the gap between germline ends came to 11 bases. This CDR3 region has 14 residues. CDR3 bases: TGCGCCAGCAGCCAAGGGTGGTATGGTACTGAAGCTTTCTTT. This translates into CASSQGWYGTEAFF.

The rearrangement joins TRBV30 to TRBJ1-1; D uncertain. The germline V and J ends were trimmed by 2 bases and 8 bases, with 15 bases remaining between them. CDR1 and CDR2 from the germline V gene are GTSNPN and SVGIG (reference sequence). This CDR3 region has 13 residues. CDR3 sequence reads: CAWSPTLLGEAFF. Written as DNA, the CDR3 is TGTGCCTGGAGTCCAACTCTACTTGGGGAAGCTTTCTTT.

This chain uses TRBV20-1 with TRBJ2-7, with no clear D. CDR3 length equals 11 residues. Germline V lookup: CDR1 DFQATT, CDR2 SNEGSKA (reference sequence). Trimming removed 3 bases from V and 6 bases from J, with 9 bases in between. Here the CDR3 reads CSASKESEQYF. The CDR3, as DNA: TGCAGTGCTAGCAAGGAGAGCGAGCAGTACTTC.

Worth noting for this clone: This CDR3 is also generated by other DNA sequences in the sample. The chain has TRBV9 and TRBJ1-4; the D is unclear. The V end lost 0 bases, the J end lost 4 bases, and 4 bases lay between the germline ends. The CDR3 runs to 13 residues. The germline gives CDR1 SGDLS, CDR2 YYNGEE. The CDR3 DNA reads as TGTGCCAGCAGCGTAGGGAATAATGAAAAACTGTTTTTT. It yields the protein CASSVGNNEKLFF.

The table lists this clone with a count of one. This chain links TRBV5-1 with TRBJ1-2; 8 bases fit TRBD1. Trimming took 1 base from V and 7 from J; bases not matched to a gene: 9. CDR1 is SGHRS and CDR2 is YFSETQ in the germline V gene. CDR3 length: 15 amino acids. The CDR3 DNA follows: TGCGCCAGCAGCTTGAGGACAGGGACCTCCGTTGGCTACACCTTC. Translating it yields CASSLRTGTSVGYTF.

The chain combines TRBV28 with TRBJ2-1; D might be TRBD1 (6 bases). Between the trimmed V and J ends, which lost 6 bases and 4 bases, there was a span of 10 bases. CDR1 is MDHEN, CDR2 SYDVKM, per germline. CDR3 size: 13 residues. CDR3 sequence (DNA): TGTGCCAGCAGACTGGACAGATACAATGAGCAGTTCTTC. Protein product: CASRLDRYNEQFF.

As regards this clone: Other DNA sequences in the same sample also yield this CDR3. The chain uses TRBV19 and TRBJ1-5; perhaps TRBD1 as D (5 bases). Germline assignment: CDR1 LNHDA and CDR2 SQIVND (reference sequence). The CDR3 spans 14 residues. With 1 base removed from V and 4 bases from J, the gap between germline ends came to 8 bases. The CDR3 nucleotides are TGTGCCAGTAGTATAGGAGGGGCGAATCAGCCCCAGCATTTT. This gives the protein CASSIGGANQPQHF.

The chain links TRBV5-1 to TRBJ2-7; D may be TRBD2 (10 bases). The V and J ends lost 2 bases and 3 bases respectively, with 30 bases between them. This CDR3 contains 20 residues. The germline V gene has CDR1 SGHRS and CDR2 YFSETQ. This chain's CDR3 is CASSFDDRGSSGSWVYEQYF. Written as DNA, the CDR3 is TGCGCCAGCAGCTTCGACGACAGGGGGTCTAGCGGGAGTTGGGTCTACGAGCAGTACTTC.

The rearrangement links TRBV5-4 to TRBJ2-7; 11 positions agree with TRBD2. Germline trimming cut 0 bases from V and 6 bases from J; bases unmatched to any gene: 2. The CDR3 runs 14 residues. Germline V gene data show CDR1 as SGHNT and CDR2 as YYREEE (reference sequence). The CDR3 sequence: CASSLDLAGGEQYF. The DNA for the CDR3 is TGTGCCAGCAGCTTGGACCTAGCGGGAGGCGAGCAGTACTTC.

The genes are TRBV27 and TRBJ1-5; unclear D gene. Germline CDR1 and CDR2: MNHEY and SMNVEV (reference sequence). V gave up 6 bases and J gave up 0 bases, with 12 bases separating them. The CDR3 is 15 residues long. CDR3: CASSPAYGSNQPQHF. CDR3 bases: TGTGCCAGCAGCCCGGCCTATGGTAGCAATCAGCCCCAGCATTTT.

The gene calls are TRBV27 and TRBJ1-4, with D perhaps TRBD1 (6 bases). Germline V lookup: CDR1 MNHEY, CDR2 SMNVEV (reference sequence). The CDR3 loop spans 15 amino acids. V was pared by 5 bases and J by 7 bases, with 17 bases between. The CDR3 DNA follows: TGTGCCAGCAGTGGAGGACAGCCTTGGAGTGAAAAACTGTTTTTT. Translated, it gives CASSGGQPWSEKLFF.

This clone was found once. The chain combines TRBV7-9 with TRBJ2-4, with 8 positions matching TRBD2. V lost 4 bases to trimming and J lost 8 bases; unmatched junction nucleotides: 10. The CDR3 is made up of 15 amino acids. CDR1 is SEHNR, CDR2 FQNEAQ, per germline (reference sequence). The CDR3 protein is CASSSRAGERDIQYF. CDR3 DNA sequence: TGTGCCAGCAGCTCTAGAGCGGGAGAGAGGGACATTCAGTACTTC.

This rearrangement joins TRBV4-1 to TRBJ1-6; D is ambiguous. Germline assignment: CDR1 MGHRA and CDR2 YSYEKL. This CDR3 has 14 amino acids. The V gene lost 2 bases and the J gene lost 7 bases, with 9 bases spanning the gap. DNA for the CDR3: TGCGCCAGCAGCCAAAAGTCGGGGAATTCACCCCTCCACTTT. It translates to CASSQKSGNSPLHF.

V is TRBV4-2 and J is TRBJ1-1; D remains unclear. The V gene lost 0 bases and the J gene lost 0 bases, with 11 bases spanning the gap. Looked up from germline, CDR1 is LGHNA and CDR2 is YNFKEQ. The CDR3 extends over 16 amino acids. CDR3: CASSQDPHIMNTEAFF. The CDR3 bases are TGTGCCAGCAGCCAAGATCCCCACATAATGAACACTGAAGCTTTCTTT.

The chain employs TRBV5-1 and TRBJ2-1; 9 positions match TRBD2. CDR1 and CDR2 from the germline V gene are SGHRS and YFSETQ. The V segment lost 3 bases and the J segment 7 bases; nucleotides outside the gene matches: 14. The CDR3 is 17 residues long. In DNA form, the CDR3 reads TGCGCCAGCAGCTACGGGGAGGCTAGCGGGATCTCTAATGAGCAGTTCTTC. It yields the protein CASSYGEASGISNEQFF.

The rearrangement joins TRBV7-8 to TRBJ1-2, with unresolved D. The CDR3 runs 15 residues. The V end was cut by 3 bases, the J end by 0 bases, with 11 bases between. The V gene's germline CDR1 is SGHVS and CDR2 FQNEAQ. This CDR3 is CASSFTRRSNYGYTF. For the CDR3, the DNA is TGTGCCAGCAGCTTCACCCGGCGGTCTAACTATGGCTACACCTTC.

This rearrangement joins TRBV18 to TRBJ1-5; the match to TRBD1 covers 7 bases. The CDR3 length is 16 residues. After removal of 1 base from V and 0 bases from J, the junction contained 3 bases not matched to a gene. The germline V gene encodes CDR1 KGHSH and CDR2 LQKENI. CDR3 nucleotides: TGTGCCAGCTCACCACAGGGGGCTCTTAGCAATCAGCCCCAGCATTTT. It encodes CASSPQGALSNQPQHF.

The chain joins TRBV4-1 to TRBJ1-6; possibly TRBD1 for D (5 bases). The CDR3 has 15 residues. Trimming left V 0 bases short and J 8 bases short, with 11 bases between. Looked up from germline, CDR1 is MGHRA and CDR2 is YSYEKL. CDR3 region: CASSQDVRGDSPLHF. In DNA form, the CDR3 reads TGCGCCAGCAGCCAAGATGTACGGGGCGATTCACCCCTCCACTTT.